Detailed here is one TCR beta chain. This CDR3 is built from 13 residues. Germline values: CDR1 SGHDT, CDR2 YYEEEE. V was cut by 4 bases and J by 7 bases, with 14 bases left in between. Source study methods: Amplified reference gene primers provided the basis for estimating nucleated cell counts. The repertoire was sequenced with immunoSEQ multiplex PCR; TCRdb's copy has only in-frame clones and lacks some. The V and J calls and clone size come from that table; D and trimming were worked out from the DNA. The sample comprises about 170,000 clones, around 84% of which are singletons, and roughly 15% rests with the top ten. These data originate in a study of blood T cell repertoires in COVID-19. At the level of the study: Samples taken during acute and convalescent COVID-19 were collected in the United States, Italy and Spain.

This clonotype was obtained from a woman in her 70s with COVID-19, enrolled during active disease. Input material: peripheral blood. The J gene is TRBJ2-5, the V gene TRBV5-6, with D possibly TRBD1 on 6 matching bases. CDR3 protein: CASSLGGIGTQYF. CDR3 coding DNA: TGTGCCAGCAGCCTAGGGGGAATCGGGACCCAGTACTTC.